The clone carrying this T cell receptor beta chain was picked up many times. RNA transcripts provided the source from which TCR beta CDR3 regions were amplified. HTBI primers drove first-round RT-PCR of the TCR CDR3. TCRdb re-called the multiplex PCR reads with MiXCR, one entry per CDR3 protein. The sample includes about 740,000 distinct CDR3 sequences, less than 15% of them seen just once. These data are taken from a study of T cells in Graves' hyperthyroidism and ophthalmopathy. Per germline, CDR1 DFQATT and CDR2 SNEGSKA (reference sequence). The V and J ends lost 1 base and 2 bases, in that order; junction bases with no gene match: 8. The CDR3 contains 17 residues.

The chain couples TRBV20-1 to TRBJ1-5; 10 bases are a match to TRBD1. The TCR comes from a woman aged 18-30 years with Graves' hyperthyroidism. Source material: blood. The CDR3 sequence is CSARGLTGTGGNQPQHF. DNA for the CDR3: TGCAGTGCTAGAGGCCTAACCGGGACAGGGGGCAATCAGCCCCAGCATTTT.